This TCR beta chain was sequenced during a study of blood T cell repertoires in COVID-19. As for the study in general: Samples of COVID-19 (acute and convalescent) were obtained from the United States, Italy and Spain. In each case, the material was cDNA or gDNA derived from T cells, B-cell-depleted T cells, or PBMCs.

This clone occurred once. Under the authors' procedure: Nucleated cell counts were estimated from reference gene primer amplification. The protocol was immunoSEQ multiplex PCR, while the TCRdb copy is restricted to in-frame clones and leaves out a portion. That table supplies the V and J calls and clone size; D and trimming were determined from the DNA. The table includes some 97,000 clones, over 65% detected once. The CDR3 has 15 residues. Trimming took 7 bases from V and 0 from J, leaving 14 bases between them. Germline values: CDR1 SGHRS, CDR2 YFSETQ. The sample taken for sequencing was peripheral blood. V gene TRBV5-1 combines with J gene TRBJ1-3, with a possible D match to TRBD1 (5 bases). The TCR sequence derives from a human donor in a cohort sampled during active COVID-19. As DNA, the CDR3 is TGCGCCAGCGCCGTGTCCGGGGGCTCTGGAAACACCATATATTTT. Translating it yields CASAVSGGSGNTIYF.